This T cell receptor (beta chain) was recovered during a study of cytomegalovirus exposure and HLA in healthy donors. PCR involved 60 Vbeta and 13 Jbeta primers. Sequencing was performed with immunoSEQ multiplex PCR; in TCRdb, only in-frame clones are kept and a portion is missing. This table holds about 170,000 clones, 82% found once. This CDR3 spans 16 amino acids. After removal of 3 bases from V and 2 bases from J, the junction contained 6 bases not matched to a gene. The V gene's germline CDR1 is MNHNS and CDR2 SASEGT. This chain joins TRBV6-1 and TRBJ2-1; 8 nucleotides align to TRBD2. The TCR sequence derives from a male donor in good health and CMV-seronegative. Sequencing used PBMCs. In DNA, the CDR3 is TGTGCCAGCAGTGACAACGCGGGAGGCCCCTACAATGAGCAGTTCTTC. This sequence encodes CASSDNAGGPYNEQFF.